This entry lists 5 T cell receptor beta chains sequenced from one sample in a study of blood T cell repertoires in COVID-19. Libraries were prepared by immunoSEQ multiplex PCR; TCRdb keeps only in-frame clonotypes and omits some of them. The table includes approximately 300,000 clones, roughly 87% detected once. The material sequenced was peripheral blood. All receptors derive from a man between 18 and 29 years old with active or convalescent COVID-19.

This clone was seen a few times. The chain is built from TRBV27 and TRBJ2-7, with 13 bases aligning to TRBD2. The junction had 2 bases not matched to a gene; V was cut back by 8 bases and J by 4 bases. Germline values: CDR1 MNHEY, CDR2 SMNVEV (reference sequence). The CDR3 consists of 13 residues. CDR3 residues: CASGGLAGYEQYF. The CDR3 DNA sequence: TGTGCCAGCGGGGGACTAGCGGGGTACGAGCAGTACTTC.

The genes are TRBV4-3 and TRBJ2-1, with a weak D call TRBD2 (5 bases). Germline CDR1 is LGHNA and CDR2 is YSLEER. The CDR3 consists of 13 residues. The V gene lost 0 bases and the J gene lost 10 bases, with 10 bases spanning the gap. In nucleotides, the CDR3 is TGCGCCAGCAGCCAAGACCGGGGAACAGAGCAGTTCTTC. It specifies CASSQDRGTEQFF.

J is TRBJ1-2 and V is TRBV19; no definite D call. There are 14 residues in the CDR3. Trimming removed 5 bases from V and 4 bases from J, with 14 bases in between. CDR1 is LNHDA and CDR2 is SQIVND in the germline V gene (reference sequence). The CDR3 spells CASSPGYFAYGYTF. In DNA, the CDR3 is TGTGCCAGTAGTCCCGGGTATTTTGCCTATGGCTACACCTTC.

The CDR3 loop reads CASSATAGGPETQYF. Written as DNA, the CDR3 is TGTGCCAGCAGCGCGACAGCGGGGGGGCCGGAGACCCAGTACTTC. The V gene is TRBV11-2, the J gene TRBJ2-5; 10 bases line up with TRBD2. The CDR3 sequence is 15 residues long. The trim removed 5 bases at V and 5 bases at J, leaving 8 bases unmatched. Germline values: CDR1 SGHAT, CDR2 FQNNGV.

The gene calls are TRBV5-1 and TRBJ1-2; D is undetermined. Germline V gene lookup returns CDR1 SGHRS and CDR2 YFSETQ. The V gene lost 0 bases and the J gene lost 2 bases, with 8 bases spanning the gap. The CDR3 is made up of 14 amino acids. The CDR3 bases are TGCGCCAGCAGCTTGGGGCCAGAAAACTATGGCTACACCTTC. Amino acids: CASSLGPENYGYTF.